The clone carrying this TCR beta chain appeared a few times. TCRdb's copy holds only in-frame clones and misses some; the assay was immunoSEQ multiplex PCR. This sample has about 14,000 clones, with 65% to 85% found just once. Time point of the sample: after neoadjuvant nivolumab, at surgical resection. These data originate in a study of neoadjuvant anti-PD-1 for oral cavity cancer. For the study at large: Non-progressing patients received a fourth nivolumab dose near day 43, then surgery on days 50-56.

CDR1 and CDR2 (germline): MNHEY, SMNVEV (reference sequence). The V end was cut by 8 bases, the J end by 0 bases, with 2 bases between. The CDR3 is made up of 12 amino acids. The sample in question was PBMCs, obtained after nivolumab (anti-PD-1) treatment. V and J are TRBV27 and TRBJ2-6; D is unresolved. This receptor was identified in a person aged 40 to 85 with oral cavity squamous cell carcinoma. CDR3 sequence: CASLSGANVLTF. The DNA of the CDR3 is TGTGCCAGCCTCTCTGGGGCCAACGTCCTGACTTTC.